Each of the 22 T cell receptor beta chains below was sequenced from the same sample in a study of cytomegalovirus exposure and HLA in healthy donors. This table comes from immunoSEQ multiplex PCR, and its TCRdb copy is limited to in-frame clones, with some not included. The table lists more than 60,000 clones, 75% to 90% of them singletons. Material for sequencing was PBMCs. All receptors come from a woman younger than 35 in good health and CMV-seronegative.

The chain has TRBV5-4 and TRBJ2-1; D might be TRBD2 (6 bases). V was cut by 6 bases and J by 5 bases, with 18 bases left in between. The CDR3 runs 15 residues. Germline lookup yields CDR1 SGHNT and CDR2 YYREEE (reference sequence). The DNA of the CDR3 is TGTGCCAGCACCCGGGAAGGGGACTCACACAATGAGCAGTTCTTC. Translating it yields CASTREGDSHNEQFF.

The chain is built from TRBV21-1 and TRBJ2-7; the table's D call TRBD1 went unverified against the DNA. TRBV21-1 is tagged as a pseudogene. The CDR3 has 14 amino acids. The CDR3 loop reads CAILKSTGSYEQYF. The CDR3 DNA reads TGTGCCATCCTTAAGTCGACAGGCTCCTACGAGCAGTACTTC.

The chain recombines TRBV5-1 with TRBJ1-3; 7 positions agree with TRBD1. Germline values: CDR1 SGHRS, CDR2 YFSETQ. The length of the CDR3 is 15 residues. J was trimmed by 4 bases and V by 0 bases; bases with no gene match: 4. CDR3 sequence: CASSLGGGTGNTIYF. CDR3 coding DNA: TGCGCCAGCAGCTTGGGAGGGGGCACAGGAAACACCATATATTTT.

The chain recombines TRBV13 with TRBJ2-5, with 11 bases fitting TRBD2. V was clipped by 0 bases and J by 5 bases; unmatched bases: 8. Germline V gene lookup returns CDR1 PRHDT and CDR2 FYEKMQ (reference sequence). CDR3 length: 17 residues. CDR3 in DNA: TGTGCCAGCAGCTTAGGACTAGCGGGGGATGTAAGGGAGACCCAGTACTTC. It codes for CASSLGLAGDVRETQYF.

This chain uses TRBV7-8 with TRBJ1-5, with 9 bases aligning to TRBD1. The CDR3 runs 15 residues. Germline V CDR1 and CDR2: SGHVS, FQNEAQ. With V trimmed by 5 bases and J by 6 bases, 8 bases remained unmatched. The CDR3 is CASSPRTGDIQPQHF. DNA of the CDR3: TGTGCCAGCAGCCCGCGGACAGGGGATATTCAGCCCCAGCATTTT.

The chain recombines TRBV4-1 with TRBJ2-3; D not certain. The V end was cut by 4 bases, the J end by 0 bases, with 17 bases between. CDR1 and CDR2 (germline): MGHRA, YSYEKL. The CDR3 is 17 residues long. The CDR3 reads CASSRSSVSVSTDTQYF. The CDR3 DNA sequence: TGCGCCAGCAGCCGTTCAAGTGTAAGCGTCAGCACAGATACGCAGTATTTT.

The chain uses TRBV4-3 and TRBJ1-2; unclear D gene. V lost 1 base and J 5 bases, leaving 14 bases between the germline ends. The CDR3 contains 15 residues. Looked up from germline, CDR1 is LGHNA and CDR2 is YSLEER. CDR3 nucleotides: TGCGCCAGCAGCCAAGCCCAAAGAAGACAATATGGCTACACCTTC. As protein: CASSQAQRRQYGYTF.

J is TRBJ1-2 and V is TRBV5-4; TRBD1 aligns across 7 bases. The CDR3 totals 15 residues. Germline CDR1 reads SGHNT; CDR2 reads YYREEE (reference sequence). With 1 base clipped from V and 4 bases from J, the junction kept 7 bases outside the gene matches. The CDR3 DNA sequence: TGTGCCAGCAGCTTGATCTCCGGGACAGCCTATGGCTACACCTTC. Translated, it gives CASSLISGTAYGYTF.

The chain couples TRBV13 to TRBJ2-3; 9 nucleotides align to TRBD2. The CDR3 has 15 residues. With V trimmed by 5 bases and J by 2 bases, 5 bases remained unmatched. The germline V gene encodes CDR1 PRHDT and CDR2 FYEKMQ (reference sequence). The CDR3: CASSPSGGPTDTQYF. The CDR3 DNA is TGTGCCAGCAGCCCAAGCGGGGGGCCCACAGATACGCAGTATTTT.

This chain joins TRBV7-2 and TRBJ1-2; TRBD1 aligns across 12 bases. The length of the CDR3 is 17 residues. The J segment lost 3 bases and the V segment lost 4 bases, leaving 9 bases of the junction unmatched. Germline values: CDR1 SGHTA, CDR2 FQGNSA. The CDR3 here is CASSSGTGGVRYYGYTF. The CDR3 nucleotides are TGTGCCAGCAGCTCCGGGACAGGGGGCGTGAGATACTATGGCTACACCTTC.

This rearrangement joins TRBV7-9 to TRBJ1-1; 9 nucleotides match TRBD1. Germline assignment: CDR1 SEHNR and CDR2 FQNEAQ (reference sequence). The CDR3 loop spans 14 amino acids. Trimming cost V 1 base and J 7 bases; bases outside gene matches: 4. The CDR3 protein is CASSLDRGLGEAFF. CDR3 bases: TGTGCCAGCAGCTTAGACAGGGGGCTCGGTGAAGCTTTCTTT.

This rearrangement joins TRBV6-1 to TRBJ2-5, with TRBD1 matching 9 bases. With 7 bases clipped from V and 4 bases from J, the junction kept 10 bases outside the gene matches. CDR1 is MNHNS and CDR2 is SASEGT in the germline V gene. The CDR3 extends over 15 amino acids. In nucleotides, the CDR3 is TGTGCCAGCAATCTGGCGGGACAGGGTGTAGAGACCCAGTACTTC. This codes for CASNLAGQGVETQYF.

The V call is TRBV4-2, the J call TRBJ2-1; 8 bases are shared with TRBD2. This CDR3 region has 16 residues. Germline V CDR1 and CDR2: LGHNA, YNFKEQ. V was pared by 3 bases and J by 6 bases, with 10 bases of the junction left unmatched. CDR3 amino acids: CASSHPTGGALNEQFF. The CDR3 DNA follows: TGTGCCAGCAGCCACCCTACGGGGGGGGCACTCAATGAGCAGTTCTTC.

The chain couples TRBV9 to TRBJ2-1, with 7 bases identical to TRBD2. The V segment lost 1 base and the J segment 7 bases; nucleotides outside the gene matches: 8. CDR1 and CDR2 from the germline V gene are SGDLS and YYNGEE. The length of the CDR3 is 15 residues. Here the CDR3 DNA reads TGTGCCAGCAGCGTACTAGCGGACCCTGGGAATGAGCAGTTCTTC. Its translation: CASSVLADPGNEQFF.

The rearrangement links TRBV7-3 to TRBJ2-2, with D hard to call. The CDR3 has 13 amino acids. CDR1 and CDR2 (germline): SGHTA, FQGTGA. Trimming left V 2 bases short and J 3 bases short, with 4 bases between. CDR3 protein: CASSLEYTGELFF. The CDR3 coding sequence is TGTGCCAGCAGCTTAGAGTACACCGGGGAGCTGTTTTTT.

V and J are TRBV28 and TRBJ2-2; 7 bases are a match to TRBD1. The V gene's germline CDR1 is MDHEN and CDR2 SYDVKM. With 6 bases clipped from V and 3 bases from J, the junction kept 7 bases outside the gene matches. The CDR3 runs to 15 residues. CDR3 bases: TGTGCCAGCAGGGGTGCAGGGGGAGACACCGGGGAGCTGTTTTTT. The encoded protein is CASRGAGGDTGELFF.

The chain employs TRBV6-1 and TRBJ1-2; 9 bases are a match to TRBD1. V lost 3 bases and J lost 4; bases outside the gene matches: 6. The length of the CDR3 is 15 residues. Per germline, CDR1 MNHNS and CDR2 SASEGT. The CDR3 here is CASSENGQGTYGYTF. The DNA of the CDR3 is TGTGCCAGCAGTGAGAACGGACAGGGGACCTATGGCTACACCTTC.

The chain has TRBV28 and TRBJ2-4; perhaps TRBD2 as D (6 bases). The germline V gene has CDR1 MDHEN and CDR2 SYDVKM. CDR3 size: 15 residues. V lost 3 bases to trimming and J lost 0 bases, with 9 bases between them. The CDR3 DNA reads as TGTGCCAGCAGTTTGGCGGGGTCAGCCAAAAACATTCAGTACTTC. It specifies CASSLAGSAKNIQYF.

The rearrangement joins TRBV5-8 to TRBJ2-1; TRBD1 aligns across 8 bases. The germline gives CDR1 SGHTS, CDR2 YDEGEE. V shed 4 bases, J shed 4 bases, and the junction held 7 bases outside the gene matches. CDR3 length: 15 residues. This CDR3 reads CASSPQGDPYNEQFF. The CDR3 coding sequence is TGTGCCAGCAGCCCACAGGGGGACCCTTACAATGAGCAGTTCTTC.

The rearrangement links TRBV5-1 to TRBJ2-5; D perhaps matches TRBD2 (6 bases). The CDR3 is made up of 16 amino acids. CDR1 and CDR2 (germline): SGHRS, YFSETQ. V was trimmed by 4 bases and J by 1 base, leaving 17 bases between them. The CDR3 region is CASSLIAERIQETQYF. In nucleotides, the CDR3 is TGCGCCAGCAGCCTGATAGCGGAGAGAATCCAAGAGACCCAGTACTTC.

This clone was seen only once. The V gene is TRBV9, the J gene TRBJ2-7; tentatively, D is TRBD2 (6 bases). Between the trimmed V and J ends, which lost 2 bases and 1 base, there was a span of 16 bases. Germline values: CDR1 SGDLS, CDR2 YYNGEE. The CDR3 runs 16 residues. DNA for the CDR3: TGTGCCAGCAGCGTCGGTAGCGGTGGGTCGTCCTACGAGCAGTACTTC. Residues: CASSVGSGGSSYEQYF.

The chain is built from TRBV7-8 and TRBJ1-4, with 9 bases matching TRBD1. This CDR3 region has 15 residues. Unmatched junction bases numbered 9, after V lost 5 bases and J lost 8 bases. Germline CDR1 reads SGHVS; CDR2 reads FQNEAQ. DNA for the CDR3: TGTGCCAGCAGCCGGCGGCTCGGGACAGGGGAAAAACTGTTTTTT. Protein sequence: CASSRRLGTGEKLFF.